This entry lists 26 T cell receptor beta chains sequenced from one sample in a study of shared T cell receptors in the human thymus. Libraries were prepared by immunoSEQ multiplex PCR; TCRdb keeps only in-frame clonotypes and omits some of them. Of hundreds of thousands of clones in the sample, approximately 87% were seen once. The same data also contributed to another study, on human thymus T cells.

Material for sequencing was thymocytes. Every receptor here comes from a boy less than two years old with a congenital heart defect.

The chain joins TRBV25-1 to TRBJ2-7; 7 bases are shared with TRBD2. CDR3 size: 16 residues. From germline, CDR1 is MGHDK and CDR2 SYGVNS. V lost 4 bases, J lost 4 bases, and 13 bases stayed unmatched. CDR3 nucleotides: TGTGCCAGCAGTGCACCCAGGACTAGGGCGCCTTACGAGCAGTACTTC. Translating it yields CASSAPRTRAPYEQYF.

A remark on this clone: Its ends do not fully match the called genes, so a read error is possible. J is TRBJ2-1 and V is TRBV4-2, with TRBD2 matching 10 bases. The CDR3 consists of 15 residues. Germline CDR1 and CDR2: LGHNA and YNFKEQ. The CDR3 loop reads CASSQDASGSRRRIF. DNA for the CDR3: TGTGCCAGCAGCCAAGATGCTAGCGGGAGCCGCAGGAGAATCTTC.

In its sample, this clone was seen once. This chain joins TRBV18 and TRBJ2-1; the match to TRBD1 covers 8 bases. CDR1 is KGHSH, CDR2 LQKENI, per germline. The CDR3 spans 17 residues. The ends lost 3 bases at V and 5 bases at J; junction bases unmatched: 12. CDR3 in DNA: TGTGCCAGCTCACCGATGTACCGGGACAGGAAGAACAATGAGCAGTTCTTC. This encodes CASSPMYRDRKNNEQFF.

V is TRBV9 and J is TRBJ1-1, with 9 bases fitting TRBD1. Germline CDR1 SGDLS, CDR2 YYNGEE. V gave up 2 bases and J gave up 3 bases; unmatched junction bases: 20. CDR3 length equals 20 residues. CDR3 coding DNA: TGTGCCAGCAGCGTCTGGGACAGGGTCGAACCTACCACTGGGGACACTGAAGCTTTCTTT. This codes for CASSVWDRVEPTTGDTEAFF.

The chain combines TRBV14 with TRBJ1-1; D is ambiguous. The CDR3 is 16 amino acids. V lost 0 bases and J lost 3, with 14 bases in between. Germline CDR1 SGHDN, CDR2 FVKESK. CDR3 coding DNA: TGTGCCAGCAGCCAAGATGGCAGTGGGCCGGACACTGAAGCTTTCTTT. It codes for CASSQDGSGPDTEAFF.

The V call is TRBV7-2, the J call TRBJ2-7; 10 nucleotides align to TRBD1. V shed 1 base, J shed 2 bases, and the junction held 5 bases outside the gene matches. The CDR3 is 16 amino acids. CDR1 SGHTA and CDR2 FQGNSA come from the germline V gene. CDR3 nucleotide sequence: TGTGCCAGCAGCTTAGAACCGGGACAGGGGACCTACGAGCAGTACTTC. It encodes CASSLEPGQGTYEQYF.

This chain uses TRBV6-1 with TRBJ1-1; D is perhaps TRBD1 (5 bases). V gave up 4 bases and J gave up 4 bases, with 16 bases separating them. This CDR3 spans 15 amino acids. CDR1 is MNHNS and CDR2 is SASEGT in the germline V gene. CDR3 protein: CASSVVRARITEAFF. In nucleotides, the CDR3 is TGTGCCAGCAGTGTAGTCAGGGCGAGGATCACTGAAGCTTTCTTT.

The gene calls are TRBV28 and TRBJ1-5, with 7 bases identical to TRBD1. The germline V gene encodes CDR1 MDHEN and CDR2 SYDVKM. V shed 7 bases, J shed 2 bases, and the junction held 8 bases outside the gene matches. This CDR3 is 15 amino acids long. CDR3: CASNRTGWGNQPQHF. The CDR3 DNA sequence: TGTGCCAGCAATCGGACAGGTTGGGGCAATCAGCCCCAGCATTTT.

A single count supports this clone. The chain links TRBV9 to TRBJ2-7; TRBD1 is a possible D gene (5 bases). This CDR3 has 16 amino acids. V lost 4 bases, J lost 2 bases, and 19 bases lay in between. Germline values: CDR1 SGDLS, CDR2 YYNGEE. In DNA form, the CDR3 reads TGTGCCAGCAGCCTTTCCCAACAGGCTCTAACCTACGAGCAGTACTTC. The encoded protein is CASSLSQQALTYEQYF.

This sequence joins TRBV9 and TRBJ2-2; TRBD1 matches at 7 bases. Germline-derived CDR1 and CDR2 are SGDLS and YYNGEE. The CDR3 has 15 residues. The ends lost 1 base at V and 7 bases at J; junction bases unmatched: 7. The CDR3 protein is CASSVLGQDGGELFF. CDR3 in DNA: TGTGCCAGCAGCGTACTCGGACAGGATGGCGGGGAGCTGTTTTTT.

The V call is TRBV7-6, the J call TRBJ2-7, with D unresolved. Germline assignment: CDR1 SGHVS and CDR2 FNYEAQ. The CDR3 sequence is 10 residues long. Trimming left V 7 bases short and J 2 bases short, with 3 bases between. CDR3 in amino acids: CASNTYEQYF. The CDR3 nucleotides are TGTGCCAGCAACACCTACGAGCAGTACTTC.

Note on this clone: Germline is not matched at one junction end, which may reflect a read error. The chain employs TRBV11-2 and TRBJ2-1; D ambiguous. Germline V gene lookup returns CDR1 SGHAT and CDR2 FQNNGV. This CDR3 has 13 residues. CDR3 sequence reads: CASTPGLYHEQFF. CDR3 coding DNA: TGTGCCAGCACCCCGGGTCTCTACCATGAGCAGTTCTTC.

This clone appeared a single time. The chain joins TRBV28 to TRBJ2-1; D gene uncertain. V was cut by 7 bases and J by 0 bases, with 7 bases left in between. From germline, CDR1 is MDHEN and CDR2 SYDVKM. The CDR3 loop spans 13 amino acids. CDR3 bases: TGTGCCAGCACCCCATCCTCCTACAATGAGCAGTTCTTC. It is translated as CASTPSSYNEQFF.

The chain has TRBV5-4 and TRBJ2-5; D is possibly TRBD1 (6 bases). The J call may be faulty, since TRBJ2-7 better matches the DNA end. The CDR3 contains 14 residues. CDR1 and CDR2 (germline): SGHNT, YYREEE (reference sequence). CDR3 loop: CASSSHGGRGEQYF. Here the CDR3 DNA reads TGTGCCAGCAGCTCTCATGGGGGCAGGGGCGAGCAGTACTTC.

This clone was detected only once. The V gene is TRBV5-1, the J gene TRBJ1-3; TRBD1 aligns across 9 bases. V trimming: 4 bases; J trimming: 5 bases; junction bases outside the gene matches: 13. Germline-derived CDR1 and CDR2 are SGHRS and YFSETQ. The CDR3 length is 17 residues. The CDR3 nucleotides read TGCGCCAGCAGCACACACTCCGGGACAGGGCATAGAAACACCATATATTTT. Protein: CASSTHSGTGHRNTIYF.

The chain couples TRBV20-1 to TRBJ1-2; D call uncertain. The CDR3 consists of 11 residues. V dropped 1 base and J dropped 8 bases, with 8 bases sitting between them. Germline V gene data show CDR1 as DFQATT and CDR2 as SNEGSKA (reference sequence). The CDR3 nucleotides are TGCAGTGCTAGAGGGGAGAGCGGCTACACCTTC. Its translation: CSARGESGYTF.

The chain links TRBV10-2 to TRBJ2-5; maybe TRBD2 (5 bases). The CDR3 is made up of 15 amino acids. The V end was cut by 7 bases, the J end by 5 bases, with 20 bases between. The germline V gene encodes CDR1 WSHSY and CDR2 SAAADI. The CDR3 sequence is CASKDVREGGETQYF. Written as DNA, the CDR3 is TGCGCCAGCAAAGACGTACGGGAAGGTGGGGAGACCCAGTACTTC.

V gene TRBV4-1 combines with J gene TRBJ1-5; D unclear. The CDR3 is 13 residues long. The V gene lost 2 bases and the J gene lost 1 base, with 3 bases spanning the gap. Germline values: CDR1 MGHRA, CDR2 YSYEKL. DNA of the CDR3: TGCGCCAGCAGCCAACAGAGCAATCAGCCCCAGCATTTT. This gives the protein CASSQQSNQPQHF.

This clone showed up just a few times. V usage is TRBV19 and J usage is TRBJ1-4; possibly TRBD1 for D (5 bases). This CDR3 has 15 amino acids. Trimming shortened V by 7 bases and J by 5 bases, and 17 bases separated the two germline ends. Germline loops: CDR1 LNHDA, CDR2 SQIVND (reference sequence). CDR3 region: CASTIPGMPNEKLFF. The CDR3 DNA is TGTGCCAGTACCATCCCAGGGATGCCAAATGAAAAACTGTTTTTT.

The chain links TRBV2 to TRBJ2-7, with a weak D call TRBD2 (5 bases). The V end was cut by 6 bases, the J end by 0 bases, with 9 bases between. This CDR3 comprises 13 residues. Germline values: CDR1 SNHLY, CDR2 FYNNEI. As DNA, the CDR3 is TGTGCCAGCAGAGACCGGGACTCCTACGAGCAGTACTTC. The encoded protein is CASRDRDSYEQYF.

The chain has TRBV5-1 and TRBJ2-7; D call uncertain. The CDR3 consists of 14 residues. Trimming stripped 0 bases from V and 0 bases from J, with 7 bases between. Looked up from germline, CDR1 is SGHRS and CDR2 is YFSETQ. The CDR3 nucleotides read TGCGCCAGCAGCTTGGTTGCGCCCTCCTACGAGCAGTACTTC. Translation gives CASSLVAPSYEQYF.

CDR3: CASSLSRDNNQPQHF. The DNA for the CDR3 is TGTGCCAGCAGTTTATCGAGGGATAACAATCAGCCCCAGCATTTT. The rearrangement joins TRBV27 to TRBJ1-5; D is undetermined. The CDR3 covers 15 residues. CDR1 and CDR2 (germline): MNHEY, SMNVEV (reference sequence). V was shortened by 0 bases and J by 3 bases, with 9 bases between the two germline ends.

This clone was observed a few times. This chain links TRBV6-6 with TRBJ1-5, with a possible D match to TRBD1 (5 bases). This CDR3 contains 14 residues. V was shortened by 8 bases and J by 0 bases, with 11 bases between the two germline ends. The germline gives CDR1 MNHNY, CDR2 SVGAGI (reference sequence). The CDR3 is CASGQGYSNQPQHF. DNA for the CDR3: TGTGCCAGCGGCCAGGGTTATAGCAATCAGCCCCAGCATTTT.

This clone has more than one count but fewer than ten. The genes are TRBV5-1 and TRBJ2-3, with D perhaps TRBD1 (5 bases). The CDR3 has 14 residues. V dropped 6 bases and J dropped 2 bases, with 13 bases sitting between them. Germline loops: CDR1 SGHRS, CDR2 YFSETQ. The CDR3 bases are TGCGCCAGCAAGAAGGACACCAACACAGATACGCAGTATTTT. This translates into CASKKDTNTDTQYF.

The chain recombines TRBV28 with TRBJ2-3; 8 nucleotides agree with TRBD2. CDR3 length: 17 residues. The V gene end was trimmed by 5 bases and the J gene end by 5 bases; junction bases not matched to a gene: 15. Germline V lookup: CDR1 MDHEN, CDR2 SYDVKM. CDR3 residues: CASSVLAAYPGGDTQYF. The CDR3 DNA reads TGTGCCAGCAGTGTACTAGCGGCTTACCCCGGTGGAGATACGCAGTATTTT.

The gene calls are TRBV5-5 and TRBJ2-5; 8 bases agree with TRBD1. The CDR3 sequence is 17 residues long. The ends lost 5 bases at V and 1 base at J; junction bases unmatched: 13. Per the germline V gene, CDR1 is SGHKS and CDR2 is YYEKEE (reference sequence). The DNA of the CDR3 is TGTGCCAGCAGACCCAGGGGGCCCCATTCGCTCCAAGAGACCCAGTACTTC. This gives the protein CASRPRGPHSLQETQYF. Variable domain in full (rest from reference TRBV5-5 and TRBJ2-5): DAGVTQSPTHLIKTRGQQVTLRCSPISGHKSVSWYQQVLGQGPQFIFQYYEKEERGRGNFPDRFSARQFPNYSSELNVNALLLGDSALYLCASRPRGPHSLQETQYFGPGTRLLVL.